A single sample is the source of the 20 T cell receptor beta chains below, sequenced in a study of blood T cell repertoires in COVID-19. The repertoire was sequenced with immunoSEQ multiplex PCR; TCRdb's copy has only in-frame clones and lacks some. The data show 120,000 to 150,000 clones, about 83% seen once. Sequenced sample: peripheral blood. The receptors shown here come from a woman in her forties or fifties with active or convalescent COVID-19.

The chain joins TRBV20-1 to TRBJ2-3, with 9 bases aligning to TRBD2. This CDR3 is built from 15 residues. The germline gives CDR1 DFQATT, CDR2 SNEGSKA (reference sequence). J lost 3 bases, V lost 3 bases, and 7 bases had no gene match. CDR3: CSASRSGSLTDTQYF. CDR3 sequence (DNA): TGCAGTGCTAGTCGTAGCGGGAGTTTAACAGATACGCAGTATTTT.

This chain uses TRBV7-2 with TRBJ1-1; D is ambiguous. CDR1 and CDR2 (germline): SGHTA, FQGNSA. The CDR3 covers 12 residues. Trimming cost V 2 bases and J 6 bases, with 7 bases left between them. The CDR3 DNA sequence: TGTGCCAGCAGCTTAATGAGGGCTGAAGCTTTCTTT. Protein sequence: CASSLMRAEAFF.

The CDR3 here is CASSRLASDNEQFF. CDR3 in DNA: TGTGCCAGCAGCAGACTAGCGTCGGACAATGAGCAGTTCTTC. The genes are TRBV7-2 and TRBJ2-1; 8 positions agree with TRBD2. J lost 5 bases, V lost 5 bases, and 5 bases had no gene match. The CDR3 length is 14 residues. In germline, CDR1 is SGHTA, CDR2 FQGNSA.

The chain is built from TRBV19 and TRBJ2-2, with 8 bases matching TRBD1. Looked up from germline, CDR1 is LNHDA and CDR2 is SQIVND (reference sequence). Trimming took 6 bases from V and 6 from J; bases not matched to a gene: 3. There are 13 residues in the CDR3. CDR3 loop: CASREQGAGELFF. The CDR3 DNA is TGTGCCAGTAGGGAACAGGGGGCCGGGGAGCTGTTTTTT.

The chain is built from TRBV7-6 and TRBJ2-7, with TRBD1 matching over 7 bases. Germline V gives CDR1 SGHVS, CDR2 FNYEAQ. The V gene end was trimmed by 5 bases and the J gene end by 3 bases; junction bases not matched to a gene: 13. The CDR3 has 16 amino acids. In DNA form, the CDR3 reads TGTGCCAGCAGCCCTAGCCCTCGGGACAGCCTCTACGAGCAGTACTTC. Protein sequence: CASSPSPRDSLYEQYF.

The genes are TRBV3-1 (or the pseudogene TRBV3-2) and TRBJ2-5; D unresolved. CDR1 LGHDT and CDR2 YNNKEL come from the germline V gene (reference sequence). The CDR3 covers 12 residues. V was shortened by 2 bases and J by 5 bases, with 6 bases between the two germline ends. The chain's CDR3 is CASSQRAETQYF. In nucleotides, the CDR3 is TGTGCCAGCAGCCAAAGAGCGGAGACCCAGTACTTC.

J is TRBJ1-6 and V is TRBV7-8; D may be TRBD1 (6 bases). Trimming cost V 5 bases and J 6 bases, with 20 bases left between them. Germline V gene data show CDR1 as SGHVS and CDR2 as FQNEAQ. There are 17 residues in the CDR3. The DNA of the CDR3 is TGTGCCAGCAGCCCAGTAACAGGGAGCCTTCCTAATTCACCCCTCCACTTT. Its translation: CASSPVTGSLPNSPLHF.

The chain has TRBV29-1 and TRBJ1-1; D is unresolved. The CDR3 runs to 12 residues. Trimming took off 4 bases at V and 4 bases at J, with 10 bases between the two ends. CDR1 and CDR2 (germline): SQVTM, ANQGSEA. The CDR3 is CSVVLGSTEAFF. CDR3 nucleotide sequence: TGCAGCGTTGTTCTAGGCTCCACTGAAGCTTTCTTT.

The rearrangement joins TRBV19 to TRBJ1-1; D gene unclear. Germline CDR1 LNHDA, CDR2 SQIVND (reference sequence). The CDR3 contains 16 residues. V was pared by 4 bases and J by 0 bases, with 15 bases between. The CDR3: CASSSASHYMNTEAFF. The CDR3 DNA follows: TGTGCCAGTAGTAGCGCGTCGCACTACATGAACACTGAAGCTTTCTTT.

This clone was seen just once. This chain links TRBV5-4 with TRBJ2-5, with 7 bases identical to TRBD1. V gave up 2 bases and J gave up 2 bases; unmatched junction bases: 9. The germline CDR1 and CDR2 sequences are SGHNT and YYREEE (reference sequence). This CDR3 spans 16 amino acids. In DNA form, the CDR3 reads TGTGCCAGCAGCTTAAACAGGGGATTGGGGCAAGAGACCCAGTACTTC. Translation gives CASSLNRGLGQETQYF.

As concerns this clone: The sample has other DNA sequences that encode this CDR3 too. CDR3 DNA sequence: TGTGCCAGCTCTCAGGGTAGCAATCAGCCCCAGCATTTT. Translating gives CASSQGSNQPQHF. The chain couples TRBV18 to TRBJ1-5; tentative D call: TRBD1 (5 bases). Deletions cut 6 bases from V and 0 bases from J, with 6 bases between. The CDR3 contains 13 residues. Germline values: CDR1 KGHSH, CDR2 LQKENI.

This clone was found once. This rearrangement joins TRBV7-8 to TRBJ2-3; 9 bases match TRBD1. V trimming: 4 bases; J trimming: 2 bases; junction bases outside the gene matches: 10. The CDR3 contains 17 residues. Germline CDR1 is SGHVS and CDR2 is FQNEAQ. Here the CDR3 reads CASSSRDRVENTDTQYF. The CDR3 DNA reads as TGTGCCAGCAGCTCCCGGGACAGGGTTGAAAACACAGATACGCAGTATTTT.

The gene calls are TRBV4-3 and TRBJ1-1, with TRBD1 identical over 11 bases. With 4 bases clipped from V and 11 bases from J, the junction kept 18 bases outside the gene matches. CDR1 is LGHNA and CDR2 is YSLEER in the germline V gene. The length of the CDR3 is 17 residues. CDR3 sequence (DNA): TGCGCCAGCAGCCTTCGTCTCGGACAGGGGGCAGGAGCGGAGGCTTTCTTT. It codes for CASSLRLGQGAGAEAFF.

V is TRBV12-3 or TRBV12-4 and J is TRBJ1-4, with D unresolved. The CDR3 runs 12 residues. V shed 3 bases and J shed 7 bases, with 6 bases lying between them. The CDR3 sequence is CASSFPGEKLFF. CDR3 in DNA: TGTGCCAGCAGTTTTCCGGGTGAAAAACTGTTTTTT.

V and J are TRBV6-5 and TRBJ2-7, with D maybe TRBD1 (5 bases). The germline gives CDR1 MNHEY, CDR2 SVGAGI. The CDR3 consists of 14 residues. Deletions cut 10 bases from V and 6 bases from J, with 22 bases between. CDR3 coding DNA: TGTGCCACCGCCAAGGGGCAGGATTTATCCGAGCAGTACTTC. Its translation: CATAKGQDLSEQYF.

Details on this clone: The sample has other DNA sequences that encode this CDR3 too. This chain links TRBV24-1 with TRBJ2-3; unclear D gene. Trimming took off 4 bases at V and 2 bases at J, with 9 bases between the two ends. CDR1 is KGHDR and CDR2 is SFDVKD in the germline V gene. The CDR3 totals 14 residues. The CDR3 region has the DNA TGTGCCACCAGTGACCCGGGTACCACAGATACGCAGTATTTT. Translated: CATSDPGTTDTQYF.

The chain recombines TRBV30 with TRBJ1-3; D possibly corresponds to TRBD1 (6 bases). Between the trimmed V and J ends, which lost 8 bases and 2 bases, there was a span of 10 bases. The CDR3 runs to 12 residues. The germline V gene has CDR1 GTSNPN and CDR2 SVGIG (reference sequence). The CDR3 loop reads CAVTGTGNTIYF. In DNA, the CDR3 is TGTGCCGTAACAGGGACTGGAAACACCATATATTTT.

The rearrangement uses TRBV4-1 and TRBJ1-5; possibly TRBD1 for D (5 bases). V lost 4 bases to trimming and J lost 3 bases, with 22 bases between them. Germline lookup yields CDR1 MGHRA and CDR2 YSYEKL. This CDR3 region has 18 residues. As DNA, the CDR3 is TGCGCCAGCAGCCCTATTTTTGTGAGACAGAGATCCAATCAGCCCCAGCATTTT. It codes for CASSPIFVRQRSNQPQHF.

CDR3 nucleotide sequence: TGTGCCAGCAGCGTACACGGGAATGCTGGCTACACCTTC. Amino acids: CASSVHGNAGYTF. The gene calls are TRBV9 and TRBJ1-2; no clear D gene. Trimming removed 1 base from V and 7 bases from J, with 11 bases in between. The CDR3 totals 13 residues. Per germline, CDR1 SGDLS and CDR2 YYNGEE. Complete variable domain (other parts from reference TRBV9 and TRBJ1-2): DSGVTQTPKHLITATGQRVTLRCSPRSGDLSVYWYQQSLDQGLQFLIQYYNGEERAKGNILERFSAQQFPDLHSELNLSSLELGDSALYFCASSVHGNAGYTFGSGTRLTVV.

This clone appeared a few times. The chain recombines TRBV19 with TRBJ1-5, with D possibly matching TRBD1 (6 bases). CDR3 size: 16 residues. V lost 5 bases, J lost 2 bases, and 16 bases lay in between. Germline values: CDR1 LNHDA, CDR2 SQIVND (reference sequence). The CDR3 coding sequence is TGTGCCAGTAGTGTCCCCTGGACAGTTGGCAATCAGCCCCAGCATTTT. Translated: CASSVPWTVGNQPQHF.